A single sample is the source of the 25 T cell receptor beta chains below, sequenced in a study of CD8 T cells in Susac syndrome. It was with random hexamers that about 0.45 to 1 ug RNA was reverse transcribed. From the immunoSEQ multiplex PCR reads, TCRdb called clonotypes with MiXCR, one entry per CDR3 protein. The sample contains about 200,000 distinct CDR3 sequences, around 95% of which appear only once. Material: CD4+ T cells from PBMCs. The receptors derive from a human donor in good health.

This chain uses TRBV5-1 with TRBJ2-5; the D call may be TRBD1 or TRBD2 (5 bases each). The CDR3 runs 14 residues. The ends were cut back, 6 bases at V and 4 bases at J, with 16 bases in the middle. CDR1 and CDR2 from the germline V gene are SGHRS and YFSETQ. CDR3 coding DNA: TGCGCCAGCACCTACTCCGGGGCAGGAGAGACCCAGTACTTC. Amino acids: CASTYSGAGETQYF.

This clonotype was detected only once. This chain links TRBV3-1 with TRBJ2-7; maybe TRBD1 (6 bases). CDR3 length equals 18 residues. Trimming removed 0 bases at V and 3 bases at J, with 21 bases between. Germline V gene sequence: CDR1 LGHDT, CDR2 YNNKEL (reference sequence). In nucleotides, the CDR3 is TGTGCCAGCAGCCAAGATGCATTCTTCAGGGGAAAAGGCTACGAGCAGTACTTC. It codes for CASSQDAFFRGKGYEQYF.

V gene TRBV7-9 combines with J gene TRBJ2-3, with 11 nucleotides matching TRBD1. The CDR3 contains 17 residues. V lost 5 bases to trimming and J lost 2 bases; unmatched junction nucleotides: 9. CDR1 and CDR2 from the germline V gene are SEHNR and FQNEAQ (reference sequence). The CDR3 protein is CASSQPGTGGYTDTQYF. Here the CDR3 DNA reads TGTGCCAGCAGCCAACCCGGGACAGGGGGTTACACAGATACGCAGTATTTT.

In this sample, this clonotype turned up once. The chain recombines TRBV9 with TRBJ1-5; no reliable D call. Trimming cost V 0 bases and J 4 bases, with 14 bases left between them. Looked up from germline, CDR1 is SGDLS and CDR2 is YYNGEE. CDR3 length: 16 amino acids. CDR3 in amino acids: CASSVERPTGNQPQHF. CDR3 nucleotide sequence: TGTGCCAGCAGCGTAGAGAGGCCGACGGGGAATCAGCCCCAGCATTTT.

The CDR3 loop reads CASSPPNSGASYEQYF. The CDR3 DNA is TGTGCCAGCTCACCACCGAATAGCGGGGCCTCCTACGAGCAGTACTTC. This chain connects TRBV18 to TRBJ2-7; 8 bases line up with TRBD2. Germline-derived CDR1 and CDR2 are KGHSH and LQKENI. With V trimmed by 0 bases and J by 0 bases, 4 bases remained unmatched. The CDR3 length is 16 residues.

V usage is TRBV12-3 or TRBV12-4 and J usage is TRBJ2-5; TRBD2 is a possible D gene (7 bases). V shed 11 bases and J shed 5 bases, with 15 bases lying between them. The CDR3 is 12 amino acids. CDR3 region: CACSGGWETQYF. The DNA of the CDR3 is TGTGCCTGCTCGGGGGGCTGGGAGACCCAGTACTTC.

The chain combines TRBV5-4 with TRBJ2-3; no firm D call. The V gene lost 1 base and the J gene lost 2 bases, with 5 bases spanning the gap. Germline-derived CDR1 and CDR2 are SGHNT and YYREEE (reference sequence). This CDR3 region has 13 residues. In nucleotides, the CDR3 is TGTGCCAGCAGCTTGATGAACACAGATACGCAGTATTTT. Protein product: CASSLMNTDTQYF. Looking up the rest from reference TRBV5-4 and TRBJ2-3 gives the full variable domain: ETGVTQSPTHLIKTRGQQVTLRCSSQSGHNTVSWYQQALGQGPQFIFQYYREEENGRGNFPPRFSGLQFPNYSSELNVNALELDDSALYLCASSLMNTDTQYFGPGTRLTVL.

The chain links TRBV7-2 to TRBJ2-5; possibly TRBD2 for D (5 bases). In germline, CDR1 is SGHTA, CDR2 FQGNSA. Trimming shortened V by 3 bases and J by 4 bases, and 12 bases separated the two germline ends. The CDR3 runs to 14 residues. CDR3 protein: CASSFRRAGETQYF. CDR3 nucleotide sequence: TGTGCCAGCAGCTTCCGGCGCGCGGGAGAGACCCAGTACTTC. The whole variable domain, remainder taken from reference TRBV7-2 and TRBJ2-5, is GAGVSQSPSNKVTEKGKDVELRCDPISGHTALYWYRQSLGQGLEFLIYFQGNSAPDKSGLPSDRFSAERTGGSVSTLTIQRTQQEDSAVYLCASSFRRAGETQYFGPGTRLLVL.

The chain has TRBV20-1 and TRBJ2-3; 11 bases agree with TRBD2. V shed 6 bases, J shed 0 bases, and the junction held 8 bases outside the gene matches. CDR3 length: 16 residues. Looked up from germline, CDR1 is DFQATT and CDR2 is SNEGSKA (reference sequence). CDR3 in amino acids: CSAPGTSGTSTDTQYF. CDR3 DNA: TGCAGTGCACCTGGGACTAGCGGAACTAGCACAGATACGCAGTATTTT.

The V and J genes are TRBV3-1 and TRBJ1-5, with 9 bases lining up with TRBD1. Germline V lookup: CDR1 LGHDT, CDR2 YNNKEL (reference sequence). Trimming took 5 bases from V and 3 from J; bases not matched to a gene: 2. The CDR3 is 14 residues long. DNA of the CDR3: TGTGCCAGCAGCGGGACAGGGAACAATCAGCCCCAGCATTTT. It encodes CASSGTGNNQPQHF.

The CDR3 loop is CASSPADRDTEAFF. The CDR3 DNA reads as TGCGCCAGCAGCCCAGCGGACAGGGACACTGAAGCTTTCTTT. The chain uses TRBV4-1 and TRBJ1-1; TRBD1 agrees at 8 bases. The CDR3 length is 14 residues. Germline CDR1 is MGHRA and CDR2 is YSYEKL. The ends lost 4 bases at V and 3 bases at J; junction bases unmatched: 4.

The chain joins TRBV15 to TRBJ2-7; D remains unclear. The CDR3 is 13 amino acids. CDR1 is LNHNV and CDR2 is YYDKDF in the germline V gene (reference sequence). V was pared by 3 bases and J by 4 bases, with 10 bases between. CDR3 residues: CATSRPGPYEQYF. The CDR3 DNA follows: TGTGCCACCAGCAGGCCTGGACCTTACGAGCAGTACTTC. Full variable domain (missing parts from reference TRBV15 and TRBJ2-7): DAMVIQNPRYQVTQFGKPVTLSCSQTLNHNVMYWYQQKSSQAPKLLFHYYDKDFNNEADTPDNFQSRRPNTSFCFLDIRSPGLGDTAMYLCATSRPGPYEQYFGPGTRLTVT.

The chain uses TRBV7-9 and TRBJ1-5; TRBD1 is a possible D gene (5 bases). The ends were cut back, 6 bases at V and 5 bases at J, with 14 bases in the middle. The germline CDR1 and CDR2 sequences are SEHNR and FQNEAQ (reference sequence). The CDR3 loop spans 14 amino acids. The CDR3 coding sequence is TGTGCCAGCAGTTCTTCAGGGAGCGATCAGCCCCAGCATTTT. Amino acid sequence: CASSSSGSDQPQHF.

This chain uses TRBV19 with TRBJ2-2; possibly TRBD2 for D (6 bases). From germline, CDR1 is LNHDA and CDR2 SQIVND (reference sequence). This CDR3 spans 16 amino acids. Between the trimmed V and J ends, which lost 1 base and 6 bases, there was a span of 15 bases. Here the CDR3 reads CASSIGWEVYSGELFF. The CDR3 coding sequence is TGTGCCAGTAGTATAGGATGGGAGGTGTATTCCGGGGAGCTGTTTTTT.

This rearrangement joins TRBV4-1 to TRBJ1-3, with D unclear. Per the germline V gene, CDR1 is MGHRA and CDR2 is YSYEKL. This CDR3 has 14 residues. The V end was cut by 5 bases, the J end by 3 bases, with 11 bases between. CDR3 DNA sequence: TGCGCCAGCAGCTTTTTAGAGAATGGAAACACCATATATTTT. Its protein is CASSFLENGNTIYF.

The chain combines TRBV15 with TRBJ2-3, with 7 bases matching TRBD2. Germline loops: CDR1 LNHNV, CDR2 YYDKDF (reference sequence). Trimming took 5 bases from V and 2 from J; bases not matched to a gene: 7. There are 15 residues in the CDR3. Here the CDR3 DNA reads TGTGCCACCAGCGGGGGGGGGACTATCACAGATACGCAGTATTTT. This gives the protein CATSGGGTITDTQYF. Based on the CDR3 plus reference TRBV15 and TRBJ2-3, the full variable domain is DAMVIQNPRYQVTQFGKPVTLSCSQTLNHNVMYWYQQKSSQAPKLLFHYYDKDFNNEADTPDNFQSRRPNTSFCFLDIRSPGLGDTAMYLCATSGGGTITDTQYFGPGTRLTVL.

The chain recombines TRBV12-3 or TRBV12-4 with TRBJ1-2, with 7 nucleotides matching TRBD1. V lost 4 bases, J lost 3 bases, and 5 bases stayed unmatched. This CDR3 region has 14 residues. The CDR3: CASSSGTDYYGYTF. The CDR3 region has the DNA TGTGCCAGCAGTTCCGGGACAGACTACTATGGCTACACCTTC.

The rearrangement uses TRBV7-2 and TRBJ1-6; D perhaps matches TRBD1 (6 bases). Trimming pared 5 bases from V and 9 bases from J, leaving 11 bases between. Germline CDR1 and CDR2: SGHTA and FQGNSA. The CDR3 runs to 13 residues. In DNA, the CDR3 is TGTGCCAGCAGCCCACAGGGAAGTTCACCCCTCCACTTT. The encoded protein is CASSPQGSSPLHF.

V usage is TRBV27 and J usage is TRBJ1-6; 10 nucleotides match TRBD1. CDR3 length: 18 residues. The V gene end was trimmed by 7 bases and the J gene end by 1 base; junction bases not matched to a gene: 10. Per germline, CDR1 MNHEY and CDR2 SMNVEV (reference sequence). CDR3 coding DNA: TGTGCCAGCACCCCCGGGACAGGGGTCAGGTCCTATAATTCACCCCTCCACTTT. Translation gives CASTPGTGVRSYNSPLHF.

The chain couples TRBV20-1 to TRBJ2-5, with D possibly matching TRBD1 (6 bases). This CDR3 is 13 amino acids long. Germline values: CDR1 DFQATT, CDR2 SNEGSKA (reference sequence). The germline V and J ends were trimmed by 6 bases and 2 bases, with 13 bases remaining between them. The CDR3 region is CSAVDRMQETQYF. CDR3 sequence (DNA): TGCAGTGCGGTGGACAGAATGCAAGAGACCCAGTACTTC.

The rearrangement joins TRBV20-1 to TRBJ1-1; D not resolved. With 1 base removed from V and 2 bases from J, the gap between germline ends came to 5 bases. Looked up from germline, CDR1 is DFQATT and CDR2 is SNEGSKA (reference sequence). The CDR3 contains 12 residues. CDR3 residues: CSARVRNTEAFF. The DNA for the CDR3 is TGCAGTGCTAGAGTCCGTAACACTGAAGCTTTCTTT.

This chain connects TRBV15 to TRBJ1-1; possible D gene TRBD1, 5 bases. This CDR3 is built from 12 residues. Trimming removed 0 bases at V and 11 bases at J, with 10 bases between. Per germline, CDR1 LNHNV and CDR2 YYDKDF (reference sequence). This CDR3 is CATSRDRGDAFF. Written as DNA, the CDR3 is TGTGCCACCAGCAGAGATCGAGGGGATGCTTTCTTT.

The chain is built from TRBV29-1 and TRBJ2-3; 11 nucleotides match TRBD2. Unmatched junction bases numbered 10, after V lost 7 bases and J lost 1 base. In germline, CDR1 is SQVTM, CDR2 ANQGSEA. The CDR3 contains 16 residues. The CDR3 region is CSANIAGLAGTDTQYF. DNA for the CDR3: TGCAGCGCTAATATTGCGGGACTAGCGGGCACAGATACGCAGTATTTT.

The V gene is TRBV20-1, the J gene TRBJ1-6; D unresolved. The V and J ends lost 3 bases and 0 bases respectively, with 15 bases between them. Germline CDR1 is DFQATT and CDR2 is SNEGSKA (reference sequence). The CDR3 runs 17 residues. Here the CDR3 reads CSASHAGRSSYNSPLHF. The CDR3 DNA follows: TGCAGTGCTAGTCATGCGGGTAGAAGCTCCTATAATTCACCCCTCCACTTT.

This chain uses TRBV20-1 with TRBJ2-5, with D perhaps assigned TRBD1 or TRBD2 (6 bases each). V gave up 6 bases and J gave up 5 bases, with 16 bases separating them. Germline-derived CDR1 and CDR2 are DFQATT and SNEGSKA (reference sequence). The CDR3 runs 13 residues. CDR3 amino acids: CSADSRGRETQYF. For the CDR3, the DNA is TGCAGTGCCGACTCTAGGGGGAGGGAGACCCAGTACTTC.